The sequence of this T cell receptor (beta chain) was determined in a study of T cells after yellow fever vaccination. Study-wide points: Booster samples showed a return of most primary-vaccination clones (around 96% CD4, about 85% CD8). The secondary response was weaker but peaked faster, day 5 versus 15.

Germline V gene sequence: CDR1 SGHTA, CDR2 FQGNSA. Trimming at V came to 1 base and at J to 5 bases, leaving 1 base not matched to a gene. CDR3 length: 14 amino acids. TCRdb passed the 5' RACE reads through MiXCR, listing each CDR3 protein once. This table holds about 320,000 distinct CDR3 sequences, approximately 4.5% found once. This clonotype turned up a few times. The target antigen is unknown. The origin of this receptor is a man younger than 30 who received the YFV17D yellow fever vaccine. This specimen consisted of PBMCs, obtained 15 days after the yellow fever booster vaccination. The chain uses TRBV7-2 and TRBJ1-1; 10 bases are a match to TRBD1. The DNA for the CDR3 is TGTGCCAGCAGCTTAGTGGGACAGGGGACTGAAGCTTTCTTT. As protein: CASSLVGQGTEAFF.